This T cell receptor (beta chain) stems from a study of T cells after yellow fever vaccination (dated by TCRdb to the late 2010s). At the level of the whole study: Using CD3, CD45RA, CCR7 and CD95 staining, memory subsets (EM, EMRA, CM and Tscm) were sorted on a BD FACS Aria III. Memory subsets were sorted on days 0, 15 and 45 and at 18 months after primary vaccination, and on days 0, 15 and 45 after the 30-year booster. To follow T-cell clones before and after both primary and booster YFV17D yellow fever vaccination, bulk TCR alpha and beta repertoires underwent longitudinal sequencing. The SMART-Seq v4 Ultra Low Input RNA kit was used to prepare libraries from fractions with low cell numbers. Two healthy male donors made up the cohort, one aged 18 to 29 years and the other aged 30 to 40 years. Blood samples were taken at several timepoints before and after primary and secondary immunization, and bulk PBMC replicates and cell subsets were isolated.

The CDR3 starts with the cysteine, ends with the phenylalanine, and has 14 residues. Only CDR3 DNA remains: 42 bases, in frame from the first base. In the germline V gene, CDR1 corresponds to SGHTA and CDR2 to FQGNSA. TCR cDNA was made using 5'RACE template switching, a step that added a universal primer site and unique molecular identifiers. Priming for cDNA synthesis came from both the TCR alpha and TCR beta constant segments. Library amplification involved two PCR steps, and the second step added sample barcodes and sequencing adapters. Sequencing of libraries was performed on Illumina HiSeq 2500 (2x100 bp) or NovaSeq (2x150 bp). As for the authors' bioinformatics: Demultiplexing of reads and collapsing into UMI consensus sequences were performed with MIGEC, and V(D)J alignment was carried out with MiXCR. Using edgeR on replicate PBMC samples, clonotypes were called vaccine-responding if FDR was below 0.01 and the log2 fold change was above 5 up to day 15. Each bulk clonotype received a CD4 or CD8 identity based on whether the sequenced CD4 or CD8 repertoire contained that clonotype at higher abundance. To estimate how each clone was distributed across memory phenotypes, clonotype frequencies in memory subsets were weighted by FACS-sorted cell numbers. TCRdb itself trimmed the public reads at Q25 with fastp, ran MiXCR and retained productive beta chains. Rows merge per CDR3 protein into single entries with the most common DNA and genes. TCRdb's processing, not the authors' own work, is the source of the V and J calls. Present in this sample are approximately 27,000 distinct CDR3 sequences, 5% to 7% of which were seen just once. The leading ten clones occupy 12% of the sample.

With respect to this clonotype: It has no much larger one-base neighbor in the sample; base qualities were not kept.

General conclusions and limits of the study: A small share of clonotypes occurred in both CD4 and CD8 compartments, likely arising from convergent recombination. Most clones expanded after primary vaccination were re-detected after the booster (about 95% of CD4 and 88% of CD8), suggesting broad memory maintenance. Computational filtering was needed because FACS-sorted repertoires could contain abundant contaminating clonotypes from the bulk population. The secondary T-cell response was weaker than the primary response but faster, peaking on day 5 instead of day 15. Only a couple of donors were included in the study, so the extent to which the findings can be generalized is limited. On day 0, almost all vaccine-responding clonotypes were below detection in the sorted memory subsets.

The treatment or condition label, as the study defines it: live attenuated yellow fever vaccine strain. A standard Ficoll-Paque protocol was used to isolate PBMCs from peripheral blood. The RNeasy Micro Kit was used to extract RNA from sorted memory subsets. The receptor was derived from a man younger than 45 who received the YFV17D yellow fever vaccine. The rearrangement joined TRBV7-2 to TRBJ1-2, with TRBD1 identical over 9 junction bases. Sequences were derived from PBMCs, either bulk or a sorted T-cell subset (CD4+, CD8+, memory, or dextramer-sorted; not recorded which), sampled 15 days after the yellow fever booster vaccination. The bases read TGTTCTAGCAGCTTACCGGGGACAGGGTCTGGCTACACCTTC. The translation is CSSSLPGTGSGYTF. Here the CDR3 is joined to the reference TRBV7-2 and TRBJ1-2 genes, and the full variable domain is: GAGVSQSPSNKVTEKGKDVELRCDPISGHTALYWYRQSLGQGLEFLIYFQGNSAPDKSGLPSDRFSAERTGGSVSTLTIQRTQQEDSAVYLCSSSLPGTGSGYTFGSGTRLTVV.